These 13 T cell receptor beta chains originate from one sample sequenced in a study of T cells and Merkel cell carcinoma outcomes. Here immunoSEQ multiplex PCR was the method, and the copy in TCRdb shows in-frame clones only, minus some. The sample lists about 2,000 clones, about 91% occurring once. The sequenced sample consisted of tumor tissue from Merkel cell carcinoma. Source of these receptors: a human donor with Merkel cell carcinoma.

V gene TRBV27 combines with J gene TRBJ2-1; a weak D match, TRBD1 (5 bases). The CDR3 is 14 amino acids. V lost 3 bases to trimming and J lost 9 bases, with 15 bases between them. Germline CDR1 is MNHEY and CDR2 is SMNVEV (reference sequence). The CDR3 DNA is TGTGCCAGCAGTTTTAGGGGTTTGTTGGGTGAGCAGTTCTTC. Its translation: CASSFRGLLGEQFF.

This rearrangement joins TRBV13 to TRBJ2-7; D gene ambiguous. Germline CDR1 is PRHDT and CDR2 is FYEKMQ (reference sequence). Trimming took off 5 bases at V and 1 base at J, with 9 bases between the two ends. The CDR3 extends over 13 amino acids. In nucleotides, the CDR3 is TGTGCCAGCAGCCGTCCTTTTTCCTACGAGCAGTACTTC. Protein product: CASSRPFSYEQYF.

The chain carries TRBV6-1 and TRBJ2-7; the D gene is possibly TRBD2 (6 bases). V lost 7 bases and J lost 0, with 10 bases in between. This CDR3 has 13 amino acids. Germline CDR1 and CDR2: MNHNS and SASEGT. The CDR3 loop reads CASTPGGSYEQYF. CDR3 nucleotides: TGTGCCAGCACCCCCGGGGGCTCCTACGAGCAGTACTTC.

DNA of the CDR3: TGCGCCAGCAGCCATGACAAGGACAGTCGCTATGGCTACACCTTC. Protein product: CASSHDKDSRYGYTF. The gene calls are TRBV4-3 and TRBJ1-2; possibly TRBD1 for D (6 bases). V lost 3 bases to trimming and J lost 4 bases, with 15 bases between them. The V gene's germline CDR1 is LGHNA and CDR2 YSLEER. The CDR3 spans 15 residues.

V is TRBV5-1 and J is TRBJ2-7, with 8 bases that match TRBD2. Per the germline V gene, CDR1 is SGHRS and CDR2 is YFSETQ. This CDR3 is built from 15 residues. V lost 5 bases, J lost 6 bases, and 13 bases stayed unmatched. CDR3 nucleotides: TGCGCCAGCAGTCGTGTTCTGGCGGGAGGAGGCGAGCAGTACTTC. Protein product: CASSRVLAGGGEQYF.

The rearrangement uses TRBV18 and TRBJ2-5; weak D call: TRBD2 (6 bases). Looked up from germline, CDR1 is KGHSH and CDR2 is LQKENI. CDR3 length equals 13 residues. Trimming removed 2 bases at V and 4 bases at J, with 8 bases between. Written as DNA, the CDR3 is TGTGCCAGCTCACCATTGGGAGGAGAGACCCAGTACTTC. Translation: CASSPLGGETQYF.

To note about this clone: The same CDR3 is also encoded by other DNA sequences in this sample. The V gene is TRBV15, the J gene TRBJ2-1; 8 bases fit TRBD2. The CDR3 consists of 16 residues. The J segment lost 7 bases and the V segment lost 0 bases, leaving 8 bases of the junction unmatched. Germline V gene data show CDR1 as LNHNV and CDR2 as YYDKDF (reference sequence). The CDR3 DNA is TGTGCCACCAGCAGAGATAGGGCTAGCGGGCTAAATGAGCAGTTCTTC. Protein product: CATSRDRASGLNEQFF.

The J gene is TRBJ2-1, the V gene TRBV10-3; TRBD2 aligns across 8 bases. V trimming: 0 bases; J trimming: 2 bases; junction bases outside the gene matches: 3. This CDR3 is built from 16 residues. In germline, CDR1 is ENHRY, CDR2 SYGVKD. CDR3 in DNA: TGTGCCATCAGTGAGTCGGACGGGAGGGCCTACAATGAGCAGTTCTTC. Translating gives CAISESDGRAYNEQFF.

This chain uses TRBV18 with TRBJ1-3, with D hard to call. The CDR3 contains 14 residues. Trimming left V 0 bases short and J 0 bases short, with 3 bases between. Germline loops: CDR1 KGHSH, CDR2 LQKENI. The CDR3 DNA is TGTGCCAGCTCACCACCAATCTCTGGAAACACCATATATTTT. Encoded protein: CASSPPISGNTIYF.

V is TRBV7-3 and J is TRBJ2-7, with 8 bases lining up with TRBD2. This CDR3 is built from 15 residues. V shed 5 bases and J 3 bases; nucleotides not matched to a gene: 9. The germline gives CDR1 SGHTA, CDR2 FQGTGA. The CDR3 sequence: CASSPGGAGDYEQYF. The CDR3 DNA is TGTGCCAGCAGCCCGGGGGGGGCGGGAGACTACGAGCAGTACTTC.

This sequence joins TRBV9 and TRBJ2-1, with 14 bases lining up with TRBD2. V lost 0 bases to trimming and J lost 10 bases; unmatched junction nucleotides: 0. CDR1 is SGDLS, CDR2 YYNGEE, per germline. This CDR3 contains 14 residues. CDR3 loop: CASSVGTSGREQFF. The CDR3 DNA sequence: TGTGCCAGCAGCGTAGGGACTAGCGGGAGGGAGCAGTTCTTC.

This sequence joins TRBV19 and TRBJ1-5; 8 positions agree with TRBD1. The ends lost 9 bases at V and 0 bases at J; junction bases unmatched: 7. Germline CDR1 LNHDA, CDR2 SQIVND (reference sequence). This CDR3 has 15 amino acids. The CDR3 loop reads CASDRGQVSNQPQHF. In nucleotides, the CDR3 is TGTGCCAGCGACAGGGGCCAAGTTAGCAATCAGCCCCAGCATTTT. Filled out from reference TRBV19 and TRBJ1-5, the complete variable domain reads DGGITQSPKYLFRKEGQNVTLSCEQNLNHDAMYWYRQDPGQGLRLIYYSQIVNDFQKGDIAEGYSVSREKKESFPLTVTSAQKNPTAFYLCASDRGQVSNQPQHFGDGTRLSIL.

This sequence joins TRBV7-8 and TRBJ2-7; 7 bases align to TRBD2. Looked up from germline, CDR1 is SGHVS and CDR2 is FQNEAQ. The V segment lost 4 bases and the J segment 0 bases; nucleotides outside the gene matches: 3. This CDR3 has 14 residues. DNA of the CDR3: TGTGCCAGCAGCTCTCGGACTAGCTCCTACGAGCAGTACTTC. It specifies CASSSRTSSYEQYF.